A selection of T cell receptor beta chains follows, all from one sample in a study of blood T cell repertoires in COVID-19. Sequenced by immunoSEQ multiplex PCR; TCRdb stores in-frame clones only, minus some. The sample yields some 340,000 clones, around 83% seen once. Sample: peripheral blood. The receptors here all came from a man aged 25-45 years with active or convalescent COVID-19. Each CDR3 is given with its conserved first and last residue. D genes are given only for firm matches. Expanded clones get a size class; other rows say once, few or many, or leave the size out.

d_call	clone_size	v_call	j_call	cdr3_nt	cdr3_aa
TRBD1	-	TRBV28	TRBJ2-7	TGTGCCAGCAGTCCCCGGACAGGTTTTGGCGAGCAGTACTTC	CASSPRTGFGEQYF
-	-	TRBV5-1	TRBJ2-2	TGCGCCAGCAGCTTGCGGGACACAACCACCGGGGAGCTGTTTTTT	CASSLRDTTTGELFF
-	-	TRBV5-1	TRBJ1-5	TGCGCCAGCAGCTTACAGGGAGGGCAGCCCCAGCATTTT	CASSLQGGQPQHF
-	-	TRBV4-2	TRBJ1-5	TGTGCCAGCAGCCAAGATCACGGGAATCAGCCCCAGCATTTT	CASSQDHGNQPQHF
-	-	TRBV7-9	TRBJ1-2	TGTGCCAGCAGCTTAGCGTCCCCGGGTAACTATGGCTACACCTTC	CASSLASPGNYGYTF
-	-	TRBV29-1	TRBJ1-1	TGCAGCGTTGGAGAGTTACAGGGTGGCACTGAAGCTTTCTTT	CSVGELQGGTEAFF
-	-	TRBV6-6	TRBJ1-1	TGTGCCAGCACCGACAGCTTCAACACTGAAGCTTTCTTT	CASTDSFNTEAFF
-	once	TRBV6-2/TRBV6-3	TRBJ1-3	TGTGCCAGCAGTTTGGAGCGTACGGGAAACACCATATATTTT	CASSLERTGNTIYF
TRBD1	-	TRBV12-5	TRBJ2-1	TGTGCTAGTGGTTTGGTACTGGGACAGGGGGCGAGTGAGCAGTTCTTC	CASGLVLGQGASEQFF
-	-	TRBV12-3/TRBV12-4	TRBJ1-1	TGTGCCAGCGGAACTCAGGGAATCACTGAAGCTTTCTTT	CASGTQGITEAFF
-	-	TRBV2	TRBJ2-5	TGTGCCAGCAGTGAGGTGCGGCTAGAGACCCAGTACTTC	CASSEVRLETQYF
-	-	TRBV11-3	TRBJ1-2	TGTGCCAGCAGCTCTGCGGGACCGCTCAGTGGCTACACCTTC	CASSSAGPLSGYTF
TRBD1	-	TRBV19	TRBJ2-7	TGTGCCAGTAGTTGGACAGGGGAGGGCGAGCAGTACTTC	CASSWTGEGEQYF
-	-	TRBV6-2/TRBV6-3	TRBJ2-3	TGTGCCAGCAGCCAGACTAGTCTGATTGCAGATACGCAGTATTTT	CASSQTSLIADTQYF
-	few	TRBV18	TRBJ1-1	TGTGCCAGCTCACCTCCCGCGGGGGGTGGGGAAGCTTTCTTT	CASSPPAGGGEAFF
-	-	TRBV29-1	TRBJ2-5	TGCAGCGTCCTCACGGGTCGGGGGACCCAGTACTTC	CSVLTGRGTQYF
-	once	TRBV12-3/TRBV12-4	TRBJ1-3	TGTGCCAGCACCCGGACAGATAGATACACCATATATTTT	CASTRTDRYTIYF